This TCR beta chain is drawn from a study of T cells in Graves' hyperthyroidism and ophthalmopathy. RNA transcripts were the template for amplifying TCR beta CDR3 regions. The HTBI primer set was used in a first-round RT-PCR of the TCR CDR3. TCRdb recomputed calls from the multiplex PCR reads with MiXCR, one row per CDR3 protein. The data hold 200,000 to 300,000 distinct CDR3 sequences, with almost 25% observed a single time. Germline V gives CDR1 MNHNS, CDR2 SASEGT. The junction had 13 bases not matched to a gene; V was cut back by 6 bases and J by 5 bases. CDR3 length: 16 amino acids. The chain carries TRBV6-1 and TRBJ2-5; 9 bases are shared with TRBD2. The sample taken for sequencing was blood. This clonotype was sampled from a woman aged 40 to 50 with Graves' ophthalmopathy. Here the CDR3 DNA reads TGTGCCAGCAGCGGATTTAGCGGGGGAGGCCGGGAGACCCAGTACTTC. Translated: CASSGFSGGGRETQYF.